This T cell receptor beta chain was captured by sequencing in a study of neurological immune-mediated disorders. Findings and caveats of the study: HTLV-1-associated myelopathy showed the most TCR clonal expansion; multiple sclerosis the least, below healthy controls. Repertoires from 18 of 34 multiple sclerosis patients grouped phylogenetically into a related-CDR3 cluster, suggesting a possible signature.

The V and J ends lost 7 bases and 5 bases, in that order; junction bases with no gene match: 10. The CDR3 covers 14 residues. Per germline, CDR1 DFQATT and CDR2 SNEGSKA (reference sequence). This clonotype was recorded at least ten times. Its target is unknown. TCRdb reprocessed the 5' RACE reads via MiXCR and lists one record per CDR3 protein. Of tens of thousands of distinct CDR3 sequences detected, 5.2% appear once; the ten largest clones hold around 5.3%. The chain couples TRBV20-1 to TRBJ1-5, with 8 nucleotides matching TRBD1. The sample was PBMCs. The receptor's source is a human donor with multiple sclerosis. The donor label of this sample is uncertain. The CDR3 region is CSVRQGARDQPQHF. The CDR3 nucleotides are TGCAGTGTTAGGCAGGGGGCGCGGGATCAGCCCCAGCATTTT.